Each of the 24 T cell receptor beta chains below was sequenced from the same sample in a study of spatial heterogeneity in lung cancer. Time point noted: sample taken at primary tumor resection. Whole RNA, which was extracted from tumor, nontumor lung tissue or frozen PBMC, was sequenced without any cell sorting. TCRdb used MiXCR to reprocess the 5' RACE reads, holding one entry per CDR3 protein. The sample lists under 14,000 distinct CDR3 sequences; 6.3% were seen once. Here the sequenced sample was PBMCs, taken at surgery. The source is a male donor with early-stage non-small cell lung cancer.

In the case of this clonotype: This beta chain is a stray read from a library made for alpha chains; its abundance is not meaningful. The rearrangement joins TRBV29-1 to TRBJ2-2; 7 bases are shared with TRBD1. The CDR3 extends over 14 amino acids. Per germline, CDR1 SQVTM and CDR2 ANQGSEA. The CDR3, as DNA: TGCAGTTACAAGACAGGGATGAACACCGGGGAGCTGTTTTTT. Protein: CSYKTGMNTGELFF.

In this sample, this clonotype turned up many times. This beta chain represents an off-target read in a library built for alpha chains; its size is of limited meaning. The chain has TRBV2 and TRBJ1-2, with a tentative D call TRBD1 (5 bases). Trimming left V 2 bases short and J 0 bases short, with 7 bases between. The length of the CDR3 is 14 residues. Germline-derived CDR1 and CDR2 are SNHLY and FYNNEI. CDR3 loop: CASSELGANYGYTF. The CDR3 coding sequence is TGTGCCAGCAGTGAATTGGGGGCTAACTATGGCTACACCTTC. Using reference TRBV2 and TRBJ1-2 for the parts outside the CDR3, the full variable domain is EPEVTQTPSHQVTQMGQEVILRCVPISNHLYFYWYRQILGQKVEFLVSFYNNEISEKSEIFDDQFSVERPDGSNFTLKIRSTKLEDSAMYFCASSELGANYGYTFGSGTRLTVV.

This clonotype was detected many times. In a library made to pick up alpha chains, this beta chain is a stray read with a size that means little. The rearrangement links TRBV23-1 to TRBJ2-2; perhaps TRBD1 as D (6 bases). TRBV23-1 is marked as an open reading frame, function uncertain. The ends were cut back, 0 bases at V and 0 bases at J, with 8 bases in the middle. The CDR3 consists of 16 residues. The CDR3 spells CASSQSEGANTGELFF. Here the CDR3 DNA reads TGCGCCAGCAGTCAATCAGAGGGGGCGAACACCGGGGAGCTGTTTTTT.

This clonotype was counted ten times or more. In a library made to pick up alpha chains, this beta chain is a stray read with a size that means little. V is TRBV20-1 and J is TRBJ2-7; D is unclear. V was trimmed by 8 bases and J by 3 bases, leaving 14 bases between them. CDR3 length equals 12 residues. CDR1 DFQATT and CDR2 SNEGSKA come from the germline V gene (reference sequence). The CDR3 nucleotides are TGCAGTAAAATTGGTGTCGGCTACGAGCAGTACTTC. Residues: CSKIGVGYEQYF.

A note on this clonotype: Little can be read into the size of this beta chain, an off-target read in a library designed for alpha chains. The DNA of the CDR3 is TGTGCCATCAGTGGCGGGACAGGGAATCAGCCCCAGCATTTT. It encodes CAISGGTGNQPQHF. The chain joins TRBV10-3 to TRBJ1-5; TRBD1 matches 9 bases. CDR1 is ENHRY, CDR2 SYGVKD, per germline. The CDR3 extends over 14 amino acids. V shed 4 bases and J 4 bases; nucleotides not matched to a gene: 2.

This clonotype was observed a few times. A library prepared for alpha chains yielded this beta chain as an off-target read; its size is of little meaning. The chain recombines TRBV10-3 with TRBJ2-5; the match to TRBD2 covers 7 bases. The V and J ends lost 3 bases and 2 bases, in that order; junction bases with no gene match: 9. Germline values: CDR1 ENHRY, CDR2 SYGVKD. This CDR3 has 16 amino acids. CDR3 protein: CAISDIPGEGQETQYF. The CDR3 coding sequence is TGTGCCATCAGTGATATACCCGGGGAGGGGCAAGAGACCCAGTACTTC.

Details on this clonotype: This beta chain represents an off-target read in a library built for alpha chains; its size is of limited meaning. The chain joins TRBV20-1 to TRBJ2-7, with 7 bases fitting TRBD1. The germline V gene has CDR1 DFQATT and CDR2 SNEGSKA (reference sequence). With 6 bases clipped from V and 7 bases from J, the junction kept 6 bases outside the gene matches. The CDR3 covers 11 residues. The CDR3 reads CSAAQGREQYF. CDR3 DNA sequence: TGCAGTGCCGCACAGGGGCGGGAGCAGTACTTC.

This clonotype was seen repeatedly, ten times or more. The size of this beta chain means little, since it is a stray read in a library made for alpha chains. The chain couples TRBV6-2 or TRBV6-3 to TRBJ2-1; 9 bases map to TRBD2. The germline CDR1 and CDR2 sequences are MNHEY and SVGEGT. CDR3 size: 15 residues. With V trimmed by 2 bases and J by 3 bases, 2 bases remained unmatched. The CDR3 sequence is CASSYGTSYYNEQFF. Here the CDR3 DNA reads TGTGCCAGCAGTTACGGGACTAGCTACTACAATGAGCAGTTCTTC.

Comment on this clonotype: This beta chain was picked up by a library intended for alpha chains and is off target, so its count carries little meaning. The chain links TRBV5-6 to TRBJ2-2; D might be TRBD1 or TRBD2, each matching 5 bases. The germline V and J ends were trimmed by 3 bases and 4 bases, with 10 bases remaining between them. This CDR3 region has 14 residues. Germline CDR1 and CDR2: SGHDT and YYEEEE. The CDR3 coding sequence is TGTGCCAGCAGCTCGAGGGGAGTCACCGGGGAGCTGTTTTTT. It is translated as CASSSRGVTGELFF.

This clonotype appeared many times. This beta chain is an unintended read in a library built for alpha chains; its size means little. The chain employs TRBV20-1 and TRBJ2-3, with a tentative D call TRBD1 (8 bases). CDR1 is DFQATT, CDR2 SNEGSKA, per germline (reference sequence). Trimming stripped 6 bases from V and 4 bases from J, with 17 bases between. CDR3 size: 14 residues. CDR3 amino acids: CSAITGGGADTQYF. The CDR3 nucleotides read TGCAGTGCAATTACAGGGGGAGGGGCAGATACGCAGTATTTT.

This clonotype was seen many times. Little can be read into the size of this beta chain, an off-target read in a library designed for alpha chains. The chain joins TRBV20-1 to TRBJ2-7; 7 nucleotides line up with TRBD2. Looked up from germline, CDR1 is DFQATT and CDR2 is SNEGSKA (reference sequence). Germline trimming cut 5 bases from V and 3 bases from J; bases unmatched to any gene: 7. This CDR3 is built from 13 residues. Written as DNA, the CDR3 is TGCAGTGCTCCCGGGGAGGGCAGCTACGAGCAGTACTTC. Translated: CSAPGEGSYEQYF.

In this sample, this clonotype turned up many times. The library was designed around alpha chains, so this beta chain is a stray read whose abundance carries little weight. The chain has TRBV11-2 and TRBJ2-3, with D perhaps TRBD1 (6 bases). Per germline, CDR1 SGHAT and CDR2 FQNNGV. Trimming left V 4 bases short and J 5 bases short, with 10 bases between. This CDR3 spans 13 amino acids. This chain's CDR3 is CASSSRTVDTQYF. In DNA form, the CDR3 reads TGTGCCAGCAGCTCAAGGACAGTAGATACGCAGTATTTT.

Details on this clonotype: Since the library was made to target alpha chains, this beta chain is a stray read and its abundance is not meaningful. This chain connects TRBV9 to TRBJ2-1, with 14 bases identical to TRBD2. Germline CDR1 reads SGDLS; CDR2 reads YYNGEE. This CDR3 comprises 20 residues. With 1 base clipped from V and 4 bases from J, the junction kept 13 bases outside the gene matches. The CDR3 region is CASSVLEPGTSGSLYNEQFF. In DNA form, the CDR3 reads TGTGCCAGCAGCGTATTAGAGCCAGGGACTAGCGGGAGTCTATACAATGAGCAGTTCTTC.

With regard to this clonotype: As an off-target read in a library built for alpha chains, this beta chain has a frequency of little significance. This chain links TRBV9 with TRBJ1-1; 7 positions match TRBD1. Germline CDR1 SGDLS, CDR2 YYNGEE. CDR3 length equals 14 residues. V trimming: 3 bases; J trimming: 1 base; junction bases outside the gene matches: 3. In nucleotides, the CDR3 is TGTGCCAGCAGCGCGACAGGGACGAACACTGAAGCTTTCTTT. It yields the protein CASSATGTNTEAFF.

The table lists this clonotype with many counts. Within a library made for alpha chains, this beta chain is off target, and its count is uninformative. This chain uses TRBV28 with TRBJ2-6; D not resolved. CDR3 length: 13 amino acids. The V gene's germline CDR1 is MDHEN and CDR2 SYDVKM. V gave up 7 bases and J gave up 0 bases, with 4 bases separating them. For the CDR3, the DNA is TGTGCCAGCAAAGACTCTGGGGCCAACGTCCTGACTTTC. Encoded protein: CASKDSGANVLTF.

In regard to this clonotype: Because this beta chain is a stray read in a library intended to capture alpha chains, its abundance should not be given much weight. DNA for the CDR3: TGTGCCAGCAAGCGGGGTCCCACAGATACGCAGTATTTT. Its protein is CASKRGPTDTQYF. The chain employs TRBV7-9 and TRBJ2-3; 7 nucleotides line up with TRBD2. The CDR3 spans 13 residues. Germline lookup yields CDR1 SEHNR and CDR2 FQNEAQ (reference sequence). The J segment lost 2 bases and the V segment lost 7 bases, leaving 3 bases of the junction unmatched. Looking up the rest from reference TRBV7-9 and TRBJ2-3 gives the full variable domain: DTGVSQNPRHKITKRGQNVTFRCDPISEHNRLYWYRQTLGQGPEFLTYFQNEAQLEKSRLLSDRFSAERPKGSFSTLEIQRTEQGDSAMYLCASKRGPTDTQYFGPGTRLTVL.

This clonotype was counted only a few times. For a library built for alpha chains, this beta chain is a stray read; little rests on its size. The chain has TRBV12-2 and TRBJ2-7; the D call of TRBD2 is as the table states it, not checked on the DNA. TRBV12-2 is recorded as a pseudogene. This CDR3 is built from 13 residues. The CDR3 DNA sequence: TGTGCAAGTCGCTTAGCGAGGAGGGGCGAGCAGTACTTC. Amino acids: CASRLARRGEQYF.

This clonotype was recorded a few times. The size of this beta chain means little, since it is a stray read in a library made for alpha chains. The chain has TRBV29-1 and TRBJ1-1, with D maybe TRBD1 (5 bases). V dropped 6 bases and J dropped 4 bases, with 12 bases sitting between them. Germline CDR1 and CDR2: SQVTM and ANQGSEA. The CDR3 has 12 amino acids. The CDR3 region is CSVGGGVTEAFF. CDR3 in DNA: TGCAGCGTGGGGGGGGGAGTCACTGAAGCTTTCTTT.

About this clonotype: A junction end diverges from the germline sequence, so it may reflect a read error. This beta chain is a stray sequence in a library constructed for alpha chains; its clone size is not meaningful. The J gene is TRBJ2-1, the V gene TRBV5-4; D is ambiguous. CDR1 and CDR2 (germline): SGHNT, YYREEE (reference sequence). CDR3 length: 13 amino acids. The CDR3: CASSPGSYNERFF. CDR3 in DNA: TGTGCCAGCAGCCCCGGTTCCTACAATGAGCGGTTCTTC.

This clonotype was recorded at least ten times. Because the library targeted alpha chains, this beta chain is an off-target read whose size means little. V usage is TRBV7-6 and J usage is TRBJ1-1; 7 bases map to TRBD1. The CDR3 covers 13 residues. In germline, CDR1 is SGHVS, CDR2 FNYEAQ. Losses at the gene ends were 5 bases for V and 3 bases for J; bases not matched to a gene: 3. In nucleotides, the CDR3 is TGTGCCAGCAGCCAACAGGGGTACACTGAAGCTTTCTTT. This gives the protein CASSQQGYTEAFF.

This clonotype was picked up many times. This beta chain is an off-target read within a library intended for alpha chains, so its frequency means little. The chain carries TRBV29-1 and TRBJ2-5; TRBD1 agrees at 7 bases. The germline CDR1 and CDR2 sequences are SQVTM and ANQGSEA. The trim removed 3 bases at V and 5 bases at J, leaving 6 bases unmatched. The CDR3 extends over 13 amino acids. The CDR3 DNA follows: TGCAGCGTTGAGTTAGGGGGCAGGGAGACCCAGTACTTC. It specifies CSVELGGRETQYF.

As to this clonotype: Since it is a stray read in a library aimed at alpha chains, this beta chain has a size that is not meaningful. This sequence joins TRBV12-3 or TRBV12-4 and TRBJ1-3; perhaps TRBD1 as D (6 bases). Between the trimmed V and J ends, which lost 0 bases and 0 bases, there was a span of 9 bases. This CDR3 has 16 amino acids. The CDR3 nucleotides read TGTGCCAGCAGTTTAGCGGGACAAAGCTCTGGAAACACCATATATTTT. It encodes CASSLAGQSSGNTIYF.

This clonotype is classed as medium-sized. This beta chain came through as a stray read in a library set up for alpha chains, and its size says little. V usage is TRBV7-2 and J usage is TRBJ2-5; no clear D gene. This CDR3 is 12 amino acids long. Trimming removed 1 base from V and 4 bases from J, with 4 bases in between. Germline V gene sequence: CDR1 SGHTA, CDR2 FQGNSA. The CDR3 coding sequence is TGTGCCAGCAGCTTAGAGAGAGAGACCCAGTACTTC. Translation gives CASSLERETQYF.

This clonotype was seen many times. This beta chain came through as a stray read in a library set up for alpha chains, and its size says little. The V gene is TRBV7-9, the J gene TRBJ2-5, with D possibly matching TRBD2 (5 bases). The CDR3 length is 13 residues. Trimming pared 6 bases from V and 5 bases from J, leaving 13 bases between. The germline V gene encodes CDR1 SEHNR and CDR2 FQNEAQ (reference sequence). Written as DNA, the CDR3 is TGTGCCAGCAGTGGACCTCGGGGTGAGACCCAGTACTTC. Protein: CASSGPRGETQYF.